Sequencing of this TCR beta chain was carried out in a study of T cell responses to AZD1222 COVID-19 vaccine. The study's findings and limits: Reports say nearly half of spike-specific TCRs go after unmutated variant regions.

With 5 bases clipped from V and 4 bases from J, the junction kept 10 bases outside the gene matches. CDR3 size: 16 residues. Per germline, CDR1 SGHVS and CDR2 FQNEAQ. Comments on this clone: As yet, its antigen is unknown.

Here immunoSEQ multiplex PCR was the method, and the copy in TCRdb shows in-frame clones only, minus some. The table records approximately 190,000 clones, more than 75% of them present only once. The input for sequencing was peripheral blood, taken on day 0 of MenACWY control vaccination. The J gene is TRBJ2-7, the V gene TRBV7-8; 11 bases map to TRBD1. The TCR sequence derives from an adult in good health. CDR3 sequence reads: CASSVRPGTGGYEQYF. DNA of the CDR3: TGTGCCAGCAGCGTCCGTCCCGGGACAGGGGGGTACGAGCAGTACTTC. The variable domain in full, completed from reference TRBV7-8 and TRBJ2-7, reads GAGVSQSPRYKVAKRGQDVALRCDPISGHVSLFWYQQALGQGPEFLTYFQNEAQLDKSGLPSDRFFAERPEGSVSTLKIQRTQQEDSAVYLCASSVRPGTGGYEQYFGPGTRLTVT.